The 32 T cell receptor beta chains below were found in one sample sequenced in a study of control samples from healthy donors and cancer patients. Profiled with immunoSEQ multiplex PCR; TCRdb holds only in-frame clones, not every one. This listing includes about 190,000 clones. Sequencing used blood. All receptors derive from a woman aged 25 to 45 in good health.

The chain recombines TRBV5-4 with TRBJ2-2; 7 bases are shared with TRBD1. The CDR3 contains 17 residues. Trimming at V came to 0 bases and at J to 0 bases, leaving 5 bases not matched to a gene. CDR1 and CDR2 from the germline V gene are SGHNT and YYREEE (reference sequence). CDR3 amino acids: CASSLGGQSPNTGELFF. CDR3 in DNA: TGTGCCAGCAGCTTGGGGGGACAGAGCCCGAACACCGGGGAGCTGTTTTTT.

The V call is TRBV7-9, the J call TRBJ1-1, with unresolved D. V was cut by 11 bases and J by 6 bases, with 13 bases left in between. The CDR3 is 11 amino acids. Germline V gene sequence: CDR1 SEHNR, CDR2 FQNEAQ (reference sequence). Here the CDR3 reads CAGISRAEAFF. The CDR3, as DNA: TGTGCCGGGATTAGCCGGGCTGAAGCTTTCTTT.

The chain joins TRBV30 to TRBJ2-3, with D possibly being TRBD2 (6 bases). The CDR3 sequence is 13 residues long. Germline CDR1 reads GTSNPN; CDR2 reads SVGIG (reference sequence). V gave up 4 bases and J gave up 3 bases, with 11 bases separating them. The CDR3: CAWTLGGTDTQYF. The CDR3 DNA reads TGTGCCTGGACCCTGGGGGGTACAGATACGCAGTATTTT.

The CDR3 nucleotides are TGTGCCAGCAGCAAAGTGGGGGAAAGACAGGACCCGGCGGAGACCCAGTACTTC. Encoded protein: CASSKVGERQDPAETQYF. The chain uses TRBV21-1 and TRBJ2-5; the table's D call TRBD1 went unverified against the DNA. TRBV21-1 is a pseudogene segment. The CDR3 extends over 18 amino acids.

The chain combines TRBV6-5 with TRBJ1-2; no reliable D call. V lost 6 bases to trimming and J lost 8 bases, with 19 bases between them. The CDR3 totals 14 residues. Germline-derived CDR1 and CDR2 are MNHEY and SVGAGI. As DNA, the CDR3 is TGTGCCAGCAGCGAGAGGGTGTGGGTGGGAGGCTACACCTTC. Its protein is CASSERVWVGGYTF.

The J gene is TRBJ1-6, the V gene TRBV28, with no clear D. Trimming removed 3 bases at V and 9 bases at J, with 18 bases between. The germline V gene encodes CDR1 MDHEN and CDR2 SYDVKM. The CDR3 has 16 residues. The CDR3: CASSFRYLTRSSPLHF. CDR3 sequence (DNA): TGTGCCAGCAGTTTCCGTTACCTTACCCGGAGTTCACCCCTCCACTTT.

The V gene is TRBV5-1, the J gene TRBJ1-1; maybe TRBD1 (5 bases). The CDR3 is 13 residues long. Trimming stripped 9 bases from V and 0 bases from J, with 12 bases between. Looked up from germline, CDR1 is SGHRS and CDR2 is YFSETQ. The chain's CDR3 is CATGREMNTEAFF. In nucleotides, the CDR3 is TGCGCCACTGGCAGGGAGATGAACACTGAAGCTTTCTTT.

The chain uses TRBV5-1 and TRBJ2-7, with D perhaps being TRBD1 or TRBD2 (5 bases each). V lost 2 bases to trimming and J lost 5 bases, with 17 bases between them. CDR3 length: 15 residues. From germline, CDR1 is SGHRS and CDR2 YFSETQ. The DNA for the CDR3 is TGCGCCAGCAGCTTACGTACCGGGACCTTGAACGAGCAGTACTTC. Translation: CASSLRTGTLNEQYF.

The genes are TRBV6-5 and TRBJ1-5; 8 bases map to TRBD1. The trim removed 6 bases at V and 2 bases at J, leaving 6 bases unmatched. Germline CDR1 is MNHEY and CDR2 is SVGAGI. This CDR3 region has 15 residues. This chain's CDR3 is CASSLTGEGNQPQHF. DNA of the CDR3: TGTGCCAGCAGCCTGACAGGGGAAGGCAATCAGCCCCAGCATTTT.

This chain uses TRBV7-9 with TRBJ1-2; possibly TRBD1 for D (6 bases). CDR1 is SEHNR, CDR2 FQNEAQ, per germline (reference sequence). The CDR3 is 13 residues long. Trimming took off 11 bases at V and 4 bases at J, with 17 bases between the two ends. CDR3 nucleotide sequence: TGTGCCGCCGCCCAGGGGCGGACCTATGGCTACACCTTC. Translated, it gives CAAAQGRTYGYTF.

The rearrangement joins TRBV7-2 to TRBJ1-5; D is ambiguous. V gave up 5 bases and J gave up 6 bases, with 11 bases separating them. The length of the CDR3 is 13 residues. Germline V gene sequence: CDR1 SGHTA, CDR2 FQGNSA. Written as DNA, the CDR3 is TGTGCCAGCAGCCCAGACTCCGGTCAGCCCCAGCATTTT. Translating it yields CASSPDSGQPQHF.

The chain uses TRBV15 and TRBJ2-1; 9 bases agree with TRBD1. There are 17 residues in the CDR3. The V and J ends lost 1 base and 4 bases, in that order; junction bases with no gene match: 8. Germline V gene data show CDR1 as LNHNV and CDR2 as YYDKDF (reference sequence). The CDR3 sequence: CATSRGQGGPLYNEQFF. The CDR3 nucleotides read TGTGCCACCAGCAGAGGACAGGGGGGTCCATTATACAATGAGCAGTTCTTC. The full variable domain, in which reference TRBV15 and TRBJ2-1 provide the parts outside the CDR3, is DAMVIQNPRYQVTQFGKPVTLSCSQTLNHNVMYWYQQKSSQAPKLLFHYYDKDFNNEADTPDNFQSRRPNTSFCFLDIRSPGLGDTAMYLCATSRGQGGPLYNEQFFGPGTRLTVL.

J is TRBJ1-2 and V is TRBV6-6; D ambiguous. Deletions cut 0 bases from V and 5 bases from J, with 13 bases between. This CDR3 comprises 15 residues. In germline, CDR1 is MNHNY, CDR2 SVGAGI (reference sequence). This CDR3 is CASSYSKVRTYGYTF. The CDR3 region has the DNA TGTGCCAGCAGTTACTCGAAGGTCCGAACGTATGGCTACACCTTC.

This chain joins TRBV6-2 or TRBV6-3 and TRBJ1-1, with D tentatively TRBD1 (5 bases). Deletions cut 2 bases from V and 1 base from J, with 8 bases between. The CDR3 is made up of 14 amino acids. Germline-derived CDR1 and CDR2 are MNHEY and SVGEGT. CDR3: CASSYTGTNTEAFF. The CDR3 bases are TGTGCCAGCAGTTACACAGGCACGAACACTGAAGCTTTCTTT.

The rearrangement links TRBV9 to TRBJ2-1, with D uncertain. Germline CDR1 reads SGDLS; CDR2 reads YYNGEE. V was trimmed by 3 bases and J by 8 bases, leaving 9 bases between them. CDR3 length: 12 amino acids. The CDR3 sequence is CASSGWSDEQFF. In nucleotides, the CDR3 is TGTGCCAGCAGCGGATGGTCGGATGAGCAGTTCTTC.

The genes are TRBV5-5 and TRBJ2-1; D gene unclear. The V end lost 7 bases, the J end lost 5 bases, and 7 bases lay between the germline ends. The CDR3 covers 11 residues. CDR1 and CDR2 from the germline V gene are SGHKS and YYEKEE (reference sequence). The CDR3 coding sequence is TGTGCCAGCGACAAGAACAATGAGCAGTTCTTC. It codes for CASDKNNEQFF.

This rearrangement joins TRBV19 to TRBJ1-2; D may be TRBD1 (5 bases). V was pared by 6 bases and J by 3 bases, with 8 bases between. Germline V gives CDR1 LNHDA, CDR2 SQIVND (reference sequence). CDR3 length: 12 residues. The CDR3: CASSFRDYGYTF. In DNA form, the CDR3 reads TGTGCCAGTAGCTTCAGGGACTATGGCTACACCTTC.

The chain links TRBV10-3 to TRBJ1-1, with unresolved D. The CDR3 is made up of 14 amino acids. V lost 3 bases, J lost 4 bases, and 12 bases lay in between. The germline CDR1 and CDR2 sequences are ENHRY and SYGVKD. CDR3 loop: CAISDEPRVTEAFF. CDR3 nucleotides: TGTGCCATCAGTGACGAACCCCGAGTCACTGAAGCTTTCTTT.

V is TRBV4-2 and J is TRBJ1-2, with a weak D call TRBD1 (6 bases). Trimming left V 0 bases short and J 6 bases short, with 11 bases between. The CDR3 runs 14 residues. Germline CDR1 and CDR2: LGHNA and YNFKEQ. Written as DNA, the CDR3 is TGTGCCAGCAGCCAAGAGGGGGGGGCGCATGGCTACACCTTC. This encodes CASSQEGGAHGYTF.

The rearrangement joins TRBV5-8 to TRBJ1-1, with TRBD1 identical over 7 bases. Trimming took 0 bases from V and 4 from J; bases not matched to a gene: 6. This CDR3 has 15 residues. Looked up from germline, CDR1 is SGHTS and CDR2 is YDEGEE. Here the CDR3 DNA reads TGTGCCAGCAGCTTGGGCGACAGGGTGACCACTGAAGCTTTCTTT. Protein product: CASSLGDRVTTEAFF.

The V call is TRBV11-2, the J call TRBJ2-2; possibly TRBD1 for D (7 bases). This CDR3 has 16 amino acids. Trimming stripped 0 bases from V and 8 bases from J, with 16 bases between. Per germline, CDR1 SGHAT and CDR2 FQNNGV. The CDR3 sequence is CASSLEKTGRSGELFF. In DNA, the CDR3 is TGTGCCAGCAGCTTAGAAAAGACAGGGAGGTCGGGGGAGCTGTTTTTT.

The V gene is TRBV5-1, the J gene TRBJ2-1; 7 bases fit TRBD1. Germline loops: CDR1 SGHRS, CDR2 YFSETQ. V shed 9 bases, J shed 2 bases, and the junction held 8 bases outside the gene matches. This CDR3 is 14 amino acids long. The CDR3 protein is CATKATGPYNEQFF. DNA for the CDR3: TGCGCCACCAAAGCGACAGGGCCCTACAATGAGCAGTTCTTC.

The chain employs TRBV11-3 and TRBJ2-3; TRBD1 might be the D (6 bases). Germline CDR1 is SGHNT and CDR2 is YENEEA. The CDR3 covers 14 residues. Trimming left V 4 bases short and J 4 bases short, with 12 bases between. The CDR3 loop reads CASSSGTWPDTQYF. The CDR3 nucleotides read TGTGCCAGCAGCTCAGGGACATGGCCAGATACGCAGTATTTT.

V gene TRBV28 combines with J gene TRBJ1-1; 7 nucleotides align to TRBD1. The CDR3 spans 12 residues. V lost 7 bases and J lost 1; bases outside the gene matches: 0. Per the germline V gene, CDR1 is MDHEN and CDR2 is SYDVKM. Written as DNA, the CDR3 is TGTGCCAGCAACAGGGGGAACACTGAAGCTTTCTTT. Protein product: CASNRGNTEAFF.

The rearrangement joins TRBV11-1 to TRBJ1-6, with 7 bases fitting TRBD1. Germline V gives CDR1 SGHAT, CDR2 FQDESV (reference sequence). There are 15 residues in the CDR3. V trimming: 4 bases; J trimming: 6 bases; junction bases outside the gene matches: 6. For the CDR3, the DNA is TGTGCCAGCAGCTCCAGGACAGGAGTTAATTCACCCCTCCACTTT. It encodes CASSSRTGVNSPLHF.

The V call is TRBV19, the J call TRBJ1-4; D is perhaps TRBD1 (6 bases). The length of the CDR3 is 13 residues. Trimming removed 8 bases at V and 3 bases at J, with 10 bases between. The germline V gene encodes CDR1 LNHDA and CDR2 SQIVND (reference sequence). In DNA form, the CDR3 reads TGTGCCAGTTCGGACAGACCTAATGAAAAACTGTTTTTT. Protein sequence: CASSDRPNEKLFF.

The chain joins TRBV9 to TRBJ1-5, with D perhaps TRBD1 (6 bases). The CDR3 consists of 15 residues. Deletions cut 6 bases from V and 7 bases from J, with 20 bases between. From germline, CDR1 is SGDLS and CDR2 YYNGEE. The CDR3, as DNA: TGTGCCAGCACCCCCGGACCAGGGGAAGCGCAGCCCCAGCATTTT. It encodes CASTPGPGEAQPQHF.

J is TRBJ1-5 and V is TRBV19; D gene ambiguous. From germline, CDR1 is LNHDA and CDR2 SQIVND (reference sequence). This CDR3 has 13 amino acids. V was clipped by 3 bases and J by 0 bases, with 3 bases between them. The chain's CDR3 is CASSMDSNQPQHF. The CDR3 DNA follows: TGTGCCAGTAGTATGGATAGCAATCAGCCCCAGCATTTT. The full variable domain, in which reference TRBV19 and TRBJ1-5 provide the parts outside the CDR3, is DGGITQSPKYLFRKEGQNVTLSCEQNLNHDAMYWYRQDPGQGLRLIYYSQIVNDFQKGDIAEGYSVSREKKESFPLTVTSAQKNPTAFYLCASSMDSNQPQHFGDGTRLSIL.

The V gene is TRBV4-1, the J gene TRBJ1-5; perhaps TRBD1 as D (6 bases). Trimming left V 4 bases short and J 3 bases short, with 10 bases between. CDR1 is MGHRA and CDR2 is YSYEKL in the germline V gene. The CDR3 consists of 14 residues. The CDR3 reads CASSPTGINQPQHF. In DNA form, the CDR3 reads TGCGCCAGCAGCCCGACAGGTATCAATCAGCCCCAGCATTTT.

The chain couples TRBV9 to TRBJ1-3; possibly TRBD1 for D (6 bases). CDR3 size: 15 residues. Trimming took 0 bases from V and 0 from J, leaving 7 bases between them. Per germline, CDR1 SGDLS and CDR2 YYNGEE. The chain's CDR3 is CASSVGTASGNTIYF. The CDR3, as DNA: TGTGCCAGCAGCGTAGGGACAGCCTCTGGAAACACCATATATTTT.

The gene calls are TRBV19 and TRBJ1-4; 8 bases align to TRBD1. CDR3 length: 15 residues. CDR1 and CDR2 (germline): LNHDA, SQIVND (reference sequence). V lost 8 bases, J lost 6 bases, and 11 bases stayed unmatched. The CDR3 DNA follows: TGTGCCAGTGGGCCTTTACAGGGGGGGTATGAAAAACTGTTTTTT. Its translation is CASGPLQGGYEKLFF.

The J gene is TRBJ1-6, the V gene TRBV27; TRBD1 aligns across 7 bases. Germline values: CDR1 MNHEY, CDR2 SMNVEV (reference sequence). V lost 5 bases, J lost 4 bases, and 8 bases stayed unmatched. The CDR3 sequence is 16 residues long. The CDR3 nucleotides are TGTGCCAGCAGTCCCTCCAGGGGGAGTTATAATTCACCCCTCCACTTT. Its protein product is CASSPSRGSYNSPLHF.